The following is a T cell receptor (beta chain) sequence with its context. Antigen unknown. This sample is part of a study of T cell responses to AZD1222 COVID-19 vaccine. Study-wide points: Donor demographics were predominantly white British with a female majority; clonal diversity may be underestimated.

Looked up from germline, CDR1 is MNHEY and CDR2 is SVGAGI. The CDR3 is made up of 15 amino acids. V dropped 5 bases and J dropped 6 bases, with 14 bases sitting between them. It was second doses at about 4 or about 12 weeks that were pooled. Assay: immunoSEQ multiplex PCR; the TCRdb copy retains only in-frame clones and omits some. Among over 110,000 clones listed, approximately 87% were seen once. The chain employs TRBV6-5 and TRBJ1-6; possible D gene TRBD1, 6 bases. The sample here was peripheral blood, taken 28 days after the second AZD1222 dose. The source is an adult who received the AZD1222 COVID-19 vaccine. Written as DNA, the CDR3 is TGTGCCAGCAGTCCCTCGGGGGGCCCTAATTCACCCCTCCACTTT. Protein product: CASSPSGGPNSPLHF.